The rows below give T cell receptor beta chains drawn from one sample of a study of blood T cell repertoires in COVID-19. Data came from immunoSEQ multiplex PCR; TCRdb stores just in-frame clones and leaves some out. The table lists 130,000 to 150,000 clones, more than 75% of them singletons. The sequenced sample consisted of PBMCs or T cells enriched from blood (not recorded which). Receptor source: a woman between 25 and 40 years old with acute COVID-19. Both conserved end residues are part of each CDR3. D genes are given only for firm matches.

J	D	V	CDR3
TRBJ1-3	.	TRBV5-1	CASRVQAGGNTIYF
TRBJ1-1	.	TRBV11-3	CASSLTENTEAFF
TRBJ2-5	.	TRBV5-4	CASSLAPGQQETQYF
TRBJ2-2	.	TRBV7-2	CASSNSYTGELFF
TRBJ2-1	.	TRBV10-1	CASSIKSSYNEQFF
TRBJ2-7	TRBD1	TRBV23-1	CASKKQGPYEQYF
TRBJ2-7	TRBD1	TRBV5-1	CASSYRTGRSYEQYF
TRBJ1-1	.	TRBV5-1	CASSLVTVTEAFF
TRBJ1-6	.	TRBV27	CASSLNGGSPLHF
TRBJ2-3	TRBD2	TRBV29-1	CSALGAGGSTDTQYF
TRBJ2-3	TRBD2	TRBV24-1	CATREQRLAGRTDTQYF
TRBJ1-5	.	TRBV3-1/TRBV3-2	CASSRPGGCNQPQHF
TRBJ1-3	TRBD1	TRBV9	CASSTGQAGNTIYF
TRBJ1-4	TRBD1	TRBV28	CASSSPQQGAFPNEKLFF
TRBJ1-2	.	TRBV9	CASSVDILSYGYTF
TRBJ2-5	TRBD1	TRBV7-2	CASSLMGTGETQYF
TRBJ2-6	.	TRBV6-2/TRBV6-3	CASSTQGSGANVLTF
TRBJ2-3	.	TRBV20-1	CSASSGLSSDTQYF
TRBJ1-5	TRBD1	TRBV19	CASQQGGLRNQPQHF
TRBJ1-2	TRBD1	TRBV28	CASSPMSGGGGYGYTF
TRBJ1-4	.	TRBV28	CASSSGTTMNEKLFF
TRBJ1-3	.	TRBV7-8	CASSLVGQGGNTIYF
TRBJ2-3	.	TRBV4-1	CASSRVRQGTDTQYF
TRBJ2-7	.	TRBV11-3	CASSLGQGSSEQYF
TRBJ2-6	.	TRBV19	CASSLTGPWGSGANVLTF
TRBJ2-5	TRBD2	TRBV24-1	CATSVAGGATGTQYF
TRBJ1-1	.	TRBV9	CASSARGNTEAFF
TRBJ1-4	.	TRBV19	CASSIPAAGAEKLFF
TRBJ1-5	.	TRBV10-3	CAISEGGWGNQPQHF